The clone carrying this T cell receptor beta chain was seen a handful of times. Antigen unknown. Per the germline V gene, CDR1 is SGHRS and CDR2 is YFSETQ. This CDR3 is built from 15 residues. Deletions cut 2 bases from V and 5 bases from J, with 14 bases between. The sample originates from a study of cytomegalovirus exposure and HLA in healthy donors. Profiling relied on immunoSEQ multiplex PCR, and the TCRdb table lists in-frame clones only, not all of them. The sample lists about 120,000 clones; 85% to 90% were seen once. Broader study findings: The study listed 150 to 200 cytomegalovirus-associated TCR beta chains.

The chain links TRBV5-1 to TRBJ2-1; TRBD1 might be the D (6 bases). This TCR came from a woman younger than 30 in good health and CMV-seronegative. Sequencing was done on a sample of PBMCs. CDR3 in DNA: TGCGCCAGCAGCTTAGAAGGACAGACGAACAATGAGCAGTTCTTC. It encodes CASSLEGQTNNEQFF.